This TCR beta chain was captured by sequencing in a study of blood T cell repertoires in COVID-19. Study overall: In each case, the material was cDNA or gDNA derived from T cells, B-cell-depleted T cells, or PBMCs.

Original data processing: How many nucleated cells were present was estimated from reference gene primer amplification. Some clones are missing from TCRdb's copy, which holds only in-frame ones; the method was immunoSEQ multiplex PCR. That table gives V, J and clone size, and the DNA gave D and trimming. The profile shows around 620,000 clones, over 80% of them singletons. The V gene's germline CDR1 is MGHRA and CDR2 YSYEKL. Trimming removed 1 base from V and 0 bases from J, with 10 bases in between. The CDR3 consists of 15 residues. The chain employs TRBV4-1 and TRBJ2-7; D remains unclear. The TCR comes from a woman in her late teens or twenties with acute or convalescent COVID-19. Sequencing used peripheral blood. CDR3: CASSQGPRRSYEQYF. CDR3 DNA: TGCGCCAGCAGCCAAGGACCTAGACGCTCCTACGAGCAGTACTTC.